Listed below are T cell receptor beta chains from one sample, sequenced in a study of blood T cells in healthy people across ages. TCRdb re-derived calls from the 5' RACE reads in MiXCR, one entry per CDR3 protein. The table has some 750,000 distinct CDR3 sequences, 22% seen once. Sequencing was done on a sample of blood. The receptors stem from a man between 65 and 85 years old in good health. Each CDR3 is given with its conserved first and last residue. The order of the fields is D gene, V gene, J gene, clone size, CDR3 DNA, CDR3 protein. D genes are given only for firm matches. Clone sizes are given selectively: once, few, many, or a class where the clone is expanded.

TRBD1,TRBV5-1,TRBJ2-7,few,TGCGCCAGCAGCTTGGAGGGACAGGGGTACAACGAGCAGTACTTC,CASSLEGQGYNEQYF
TRBD1,TRBV12-3/TRBV12-4,TRBJ1-5,.,TGTGCCGGCAGCGATGACAGGGTCAGCAATCAGCTCCAGCATTTT,CAGSDDRVSNQLQHF
TRBD1,TRBV7-2,TRBJ1-4,few,TGTGCCAGCAGCTACAGGGACAGACTGAGGAATGAAAAACTGTTTTTT,CASSYRDRLRNEKLFF
.,TRBV7-3,TRBJ2-1,.,TGTGCCAGCAGCCAAGGCGCATCCAATGAGCAGTTCTTC,CASSQGASNEQFF
TRBD1,TRBV5-6,TRBJ1-4,few,TGTGCCAGCAGCAATCGAAACAGGGGTAATGAAAAACTGTTTTTT,CASSNRNRGNEKLFF
.,TRBV18,TRBJ1-4,many,TGTGCCAGCTCACCATCGGCGGGACCTCTTAATGAAAAACTGTTTTTT,CASSPSAGPLNEKLFF
.,TRBV18,TRBJ2-3,.,TGTGCCAGCTCACCATTTCAAGGAGGGAGCACAGATACGCAGTATTTT,CASSPFQGGSTDTQYF
TRBD2,TRBV25-1,TRBJ2-1,.,TGTGCCAGCAGTTACACCCTGACTAGCGGGATCATTAATGAGCAGTTCTTC,CASSYTLTSGIINEQFF
.,TRBV4-3,TRBJ1-4,once,TGCGCCAGCAGCCAAGAACCGAGAGGCCCCAATGAAAAACTGTTTTTT,CASSQEPRGPNEKLFF
.,TRBV6-4,TRBJ2-1,.,TGTGCCAGCAGTGACTGGTACAATGAGCAGTTCTTC,CASSDWYNEQFF
.,TRBV6-1,TRBJ2-7,.,TGTGCCAGCAGCCCATACAATCAGGGTATCTACGAGCAGTACTTC,CASSPYNQGIYEQYF
.,TRBV27,TRBJ2-6,.,TGTGCCAGCAGTGTACAAGGGAACTCTGGGGCCAACGTCCTGACTTTC,CASSVQGNSGANVLTF
TRBD1,TRBV7-9,TRBJ1-6,few,TGTGCCAGCAGCTTAGCGCAGGGGGCTTCACCCCTCCACTTT,CASSLAQGASPLHF
TRBD2,TRBV20-1,TRBJ2-4,.,TGCAGTGCAACAGCGGGAGTTCAAAACATTCAGTACTTC,CSATAGVQNIQYF
.,TRBV2,TRBJ1-2,few,TGTGCCAGTGTACAGGACCTGGGGGGCTATGGCTACACCTTC,CASVQDLGGYGYTF
.,TRBV3-1,TRBJ2-7,few,TGTGCCAGCAGCCAAGACAGGGCTTACTACGAGCAGTACTTC,CASSQDRAYYEQYF
.,TRBV24-1,TRBJ2-4,.,TGTGCCACCAGTGATACTCGGACCGCGGGGAACATTCAGTACTTC,CATSDTRTAGNIQYF
.,TRBV12-3/TRBV12-4,TRBJ2-5,.,TGTGCCAGTTCACCCGAGGTGACCCAGAAGACCCAGTACTTC,CASSPEVTQKTQYF
TRBD1,TRBV7-9,TRBJ2-1,.,TGTGCCAGCAGCTTAGGAAGGTCAGGGGGCTACAATGAGCAGTTCTTC,CASSLGRSGGYNEQFF
.,TRBV6-2/TRBV6-3,TRBJ2-1,.,TGTGCCGGCAGTTACCTCCGTCCCTCCAATGAGCAGTTCTTC,CAGSYLRPSNEQFF
.,TRBV6-5,TRBJ2-1,.,TGTGCCAGCAGTTCCACGACCAATGAGCAGTTCTTC,CASSSTTNEQFF
TRBD2,TRBV20-1,TRBJ2-4,.,TGCAGTGTTACGCTAGCGGGAGAGGCCAAAAACATTCAGTACTTC,CSVTLAGEAKNIQYF
.,TRBV3-1,TRBJ1-1,many,TGTGCCAGCAGCCAATTAGACCGGAGCACTGAAGCTTTCTTT,CASSQLDRSTEAFF
.,TRBV5-1,TRBJ2-3,few,TGCGCCAGCAGCTTGGAGGCGGTAACTAGCACAGATACGCAGTATTTT,CASSLEAVTSTDTQYF
.,TRBV7-9,TRBJ1-1,.,TGTGCCAGCAGCCAAAGCGCCCAGACTCCTGAAGCTTTCTTT,CASSQSAQTPEAFF
.,TRBV12-3/TRBV12-4,TRBJ2-3,few,TGTGCCAGCAGTACCCAAGGGGCCCGAGATACACAGTATTTT,CASSTQGARDTQYF
.,TRBV3-1,TRBJ2-5,few,TGTGCCAGCAGCCAGGGAGGCCCCGAGACCCAGTACTTC,CASSQGGPETQYF
.,TRBV19,TRBJ2-2,few,TGTGCCAGTAGTATAAGCAGTACGAACACCGGGGAGCTGTTTTTT,CASSISSTNTGELFF
.,TRBV14,TRBJ1-5,.,TGTGCCAGCAGCCAAGGTGGGCCGAGCCAGCCCCAGCATTTT,CASSQGGPSQPQHF
.,TRBV5-1,TRBJ2-3,few,TGCGCCAGCAGCTTGCAACGGGGGAGCTCAGATACGCAGTATTTT,CASSLQRGSSDTQYF
.,TRBV29-1,TRBJ2-2,.,TGCAGCGTTGAAGAGTACGGGAAAGGGGAGCTGTTTTTT,CSVEEYGKGELFF
.,TRBV5-1,TRBJ2-5,many,TGCGCCAGCCGGGAGCTATTGCAAGAGACCCAGTACTTC,CASRELLQETQYF
TRBD2,TRBV11-2,TRBJ2-1,.,TGTGCCAGCAGCACTAGTGGGACTAGCGGGGTACAGTTCTTC,CASSTSGTSGVQFF